These T cell receptor beta chains were read from a single sample in a study of sequential checkpoint blockade in melanoma. Assay: immunoSEQ multiplex PCR; the TCRdb copy retains only in-frame clones and omits some. This table holds approximately 2,300 clones, about 15% found once. The specimen comprised tumor tissue (inferred from file names), sampled from a patient given nivolumab and ipilimumab in sequence. All receptors come from a human donor with melanoma. CDR3s include the opening cysteine and the closing phenylalanine or tryptophan. The D gene is left open where the match is weak. Clone size is not always given. Where it is, it says once, few, many or a class for expanded clones.

d_gene	v_gene	abundance	j_gene	CDR3aa	CDR3nt
-	TRBV6-8	-	TRBJ1-1	CASSIEDGGEAFF	TGTGCCAGCAGTATAGAAGACGGGGGTGAAGCTTTCTTT
TRBD2	TRBV25-1	few	TRBJ2-7	CASRTSAGGDYEQYF	TGTGCCAGCCGCACCTCGGCGGGGGGAGACTACGAGCAGTACTTC
-	TRBV11-3	-	TRBJ2-1	CASSRPPGLYNEQFF	TGTGCCAGCAGCCGTCCCCCGGGACTGTACAATGAGCAGTTCTTC
TRBD2	TRBV6-8	medium-sized	TRBJ2-5	CASSDEAIAGGRRETQYF	TGTGCCAGCAGTGACGAAGCAATAGCGGGAGGAAGACGTGAGACCCAGTACTTC
TRBD1	TRBV19	few	TRBJ2-5	CASSLGTDWTGRETQYF	TGTGCCAGTAGTCTAGGGACAGACTGGACTGGCCGGGAGACCCAGTACTTC
TRBD1	TRBV7-6	few	TRBJ1-5	CASSLWTGSNQPQHF	TGTGCCAGCAGCTTATGGACAGGGAGCAATCAGCCCCAGCATTTT
-	TRBV11-3	medium-sized	TRBJ2-1	CASSLFGGTPYNEQFF	TGTGCCAGCAGCTTATTCGGCGGGACACCTTACAATGAGCAGTTCTTC
-	TRBV9	-	TRBJ2-1	CASSPQTSNGEQFF	TGTGCCAGCAGCCCTCAGACTAGTAATGGAGAGCAGTTCTTC
-	TRBV6-8	few	TRBJ1-2	CAINFVRTANYGYTF	TGTGCCATCAATTTCGTTCGGACAGCTAACTATGGCTACACCTTC
-	TRBV28	few	TRBJ1-2	CASSSTAGAGGYTF	TGTGCCAGCAGTTCGACAGCGGGGGCGGGTGGCTACACCTTC
TRBD2	TRBV18	-	TRBJ2-7	CASSTSLADPEQYF	TGTGCCAGCTCTACCTCACTAGCGGATCCAGAGCAGTACTTC
-	TRBV11-3	medium-sized	TRBJ2-6	CASSSSGAGPPGANVLTF	TGTGCCAGCAGCTCCTCCGGGGCGGGTCCCCCCGGGGCCAACGTCCTGACTTTC
-	TRBV25-1	few	TRBJ2-1	CASSELSVSYNEQFF	TGTGCCAGCAGTGAATTAAGTGTCTCCTACAATGAGCAGTTCTTC
-	TRBV14	few	TRBJ2-5	CASSQDGRLLRRETQYF	TGTGCCAGCAGCCAAGATGGCAGGCTGCTGCGGCGAGAGACCCAGTACTTC
-	TRBV7-4	many	TRBJ2-5	CASSVAVGAGPQETQYF	TGTGCCAGCAGCGTAGCCGTGGGGGCGGGGCCGCAAGAGACCCAGTACTTC
-	TRBV28	few	TRBJ2-7	CASSLEEPPYEQYF	TGTGCCAGCAGTTTAGAGGAACCCCCCTACGAGCAGTACTTC
TRBD1	TRBV11-3	many	TRBJ1-2	CASSQMTGDYGYTF	TGTGCCAGCAGCCAGATGACAGGGGACTATGGCTACACCTTC
TRBD2	TRBV11-3	many	TRBJ2-3	CASSGTSGRATDTQYF	TGTGCCAGCAGCGGGACTAGCGGGAGGGCGACAGATACGCAGTATTTT
-	TRBV4-1	few	TRBJ1-4	CASSQDTGEKLFF	TGCGCCAGCAGCCAAGATACCGGGGAAAAACTGTTTTTT
-	TRBV18	-	TRBJ1-2	CASSPLPADGKTNYGYTF	TGTGCCAGCTCACCACTTCCAGCGGACGGAAAAACCAACTATGGCTACACCTTC
TRBD1	TRBV14	-	TRBJ2-5	CASSLISPGQLIRQETQYF	TGTGCCAGCAGCCTCATCTCCCCGGGACAGCTGATCCGCCAAGAGACCCAGTACTTC
-	TRBV19	-	TRBJ2-2	CASSITIGGHRSTGELFF	TGTGCCAGTAGTATCACCATCGGGGGACACCGGTCCACCGGGGAGCTGTTTTTT
TRBD1	TRBV18	-	TRBJ2-5	CASSPPVGRGLRETQYF	TGTGCCAGCTCACCACCTGTTGGAAGGGGGCTTCGAGAGACCCAGTACTTC
-	TRBV28	-	TRBJ1-2	CAGGTDQIAVSGYTF	TGTGCCGGGGGGACGGACCAAATCGCCGTTTCGGGCTACACCTTC
-	TRBV12-5	-	TRBJ2-5	CASGLASGVWGETQYF	TGTGCTAGTGGTTTGGCCTCCGGGGTATGGGGAGAGACCCAGTACTTC
TRBD1	TRBV28	few	TRBJ1-1	CASSRGDRVETEAFF	TGTGCCAGCAGCCGAGGGGACAGGGTAGAGACTGAAGCTTTCTTT
TRBD1	TRBV28	medium-sized	TRBJ1-2	CASSPPGQQIYGYTF	TGTGCCAGCAGTCCCCCGGGACAGCAAATCTATGGCTACACCTTC
-	TRBV6-1	many	TRBJ1-4	CASSEEPPDRFATNEKLFF	TGTGCCAGCAGTGAAGAGCCCCCTGACAGGTTTGCAACTAATGAAAAACTGTTTTTT
-	TRBV4-1	many	TRBJ2-3	CASSQVGGGTDTQYF	TGCGCCAGCAGCCAAGTAGGCGGGGGCACAGATACGCAGTATTTT
TRBD1	TRBV28	medium-sized	TRBJ1-5	CASRSQGGGSQPQHF	TGTGCCAGCAGGTCCCAGGGAGGGGGCAGTCAGCCCCAGCATTTT
TRBD2	TRBV6-8	few	TRBJ2-3	CASNSLAGDHTDTQYF	TGTGCCAGCAACTCTCTAGCGGGAGATCACACAGATACGCAGTATTTT
-	TRBV11-3	medium-sized	TRBJ1-1	CASSGTTENTEAFF	TGTGCCAGCAGCGGGACAACTGAGAACACTGAAGCTTTCTTT
-	TRBV11-3	medium-sized	TRBJ2-3	CASSPQPRVATRDTQYF	TGTGCCAGCAGCCCCCAACCCAGGGTGGCAACGAGGGATACGCAGTATTTT
-	TRBV10-2	medium-sized	TRBJ2-1	CASSPIAVYNEQFF	TGCGCCAGCAGTCCCATCGCGGTGTACAATGAGCAGTTCTTC
-	TRBV6-8	few	TRBJ2-1	CASSLAGPNEQFF	TGTGCCAGCAGTTTGGCGGGACCCAATGAGCAGTTCTTC
TRBD1	TRBV7-4	few	TRBJ1-1	CASARDRGAEAFF	TGTGCCAGCGCCCGTGACAGGGGGGCTGAAGCTTTCTTT
TRBD1	TRBV10-2	-	TRBJ2-5	CASSRQGTETQYF	TGCGCCAGCAGCCGACAGGGGACAGAGACCCAGTACTTC
TRBD1	TRBV7-1	-	TRBJ1-2	CASSTDRTYGYTF	TGTGCCAGCAGCACGGACAGGACGTATGGCTACACCTTC
-	TRBV18	medium-sized	TRBJ2-7	CASSPGVAYEQYF	TGTGCCAGCTCACCAGGGGTAGCCTACGAGCAGTACTTC
-	TRBV30	-	TRBJ2-2	CAWKKGLANTGELFF	TGTGCCTGGAAGAAGGGGCTAGCTAACACCGGGGAGCTGTTTTTT
TRBD2	TRBV28	-	TRBJ2-7	CASSPGTSGGGIYEQYF	TGTGCCAGCAGTCCCGGGACTAGCGGGGGGGGAATCTACGAGCAGTACTTC
-	TRBV28	few	TRBJ1-2	CASSLLGIHGYTF	TGTGCCAGCAGTTTATTGGGCATCCATGGCTACACCTTC
TRBD1	TRBV19	few	TRBJ2-5	CASTGQGPETQYF	TGTGCCAGTACAGGACAGGGGCCGGAGACCCAGTACTTC
-	TRBV11-3	-	TRBJ1-5	CASSLGNRPNQPQHF	TGTGCCAGCAGCTTAGGTAACAGGCCGAATCAGCCCCAGCATTTT
-	TRBV30	-	TRBJ1-5	CAWGREGGQPQHF	TGTGCCTGGGGTAGGGAGGGCGGTCAGCCCCAGCATTTT
-	TRBV11-3	large	TRBJ2-1	CASRSFSGYNEQFF	TGTGCCAGCAGGTCCTTCTCGGGGTACAATGAGCAGTTCTTC
TRBD1	TRBV11-3	medium-sized	TRBJ1-2	CASSLASGGRGYGYTF	TGTGCCAGCAGCTTGGCCTCAGGGGGAAGAGGCTATGGCTACACCTTC
-	TRBV14	medium-sized	TRBJ2-7	CASSQDRPSLSYEQYF	TGTGCCAGCAGCCAAGATAGGCCCAGCCTGTCCTACGAGCAGTACTTC